This T cell receptor beta chain is drawn from a study of cytomegalovirus exposure and HLA in healthy donors (dated by TCRdb to about 2017). Background on the whole study: The 670 or so repertoires of the first cohort and the approximately 110 validation repertoires were produced on the same platform, according to a later analysis. The aim of the study was to test whether cataloging public T cell receptors could identify signatures of past pathogen exposure. Along with the roughly 700-subject first cohort, a separate validation cohort of over 90 different subjects was used. High-throughput TCR immunosequencing, statistical association of individual TCRs with disease status, and machine learning were combined to predict cytomegalovirus infection status. The paper's findings and limits, for the study overall: Cytomegalovirus status was reported to be diagnosed by the classifier with high specificity and sensitivity in both the original and validation cohorts. The authors suggested that the approach could potentially be generalized to other disease states and immunological phenotypes. Of the cluster scores, roughly 95% were above 0 in a later analysis, which found that TCRs clustered in the first cohort also tended to co-occur in the roughly 130 validation repertoires. In vitro tests confirmed that a few of the cytomegalovirus-associated TCR beta chains recognize cytomegalovirus antigens. Across donors, most TCR sequences were observed very rarely, whereas some public TCRs were present in many individuals. A later analysis lacked HLA typing for the validation cohort, so it scored co-occurrence in that cohort across all 130 or so repertoires. In the study, approximately 160 TCR beta chains were listed as associated with cytomegalovirus.

As regards this clone: Its antigen is not yet known. Base qualities are not at hand, and no much larger clone is one base apart.

CDR1 SGHRS and CDR2 YFSETQ are derived from the germline V gene. Trimming leaves V shorter by 6 bases and J shorter by 7 bases, with the junction holding 13 bases beyond the gene matches. From its cysteine to its phenylalanine, the CDR3 spans 15 amino acids. Of all the DNA, just the CDR3 is kept, 45 bases in frame from base 1. Separate from the approximately 730-subject first cohort, the validation cohort of some 130 subjects was the group to which the donors belonged. The library was generated by the immunoSEQ multiplex PCR assay. As for the authors' bioinformatics: A statistical classification framework was built for diagnosing cytomegalovirus status from the catalog of TCR beta chain sequences. Entries here come from immuneACCESS through TCRdb and include only in-frame sequences with V and J called. Some clones fail to appear in such tables; in the studies checked, an unresolved V gene covers under half of the shortfall, and the cause of the remainder is unknown. V and J calls and clone size are those listed in that table; D and trimming were worked out from the DNA. The sample yields some 120,000 clones; approximately 90% were counted once. The ten biggest clones cover about 2.1% of the sample.

The chain joins TRBV5-1 to TRBJ1-2; TRBD1 agrees with 9 junctional bases. Material for sequencing was PBMCs. This receptor was obtained from a young woman in good health and CMV-seronegative. The CDR3 corresponds to CASTRETGGASGYTF. The nucleotide sequence reads as follows: TGCGCCAGCACCCGAGAAACAGGGGGCGCAAGTGGCTACACCTTC.